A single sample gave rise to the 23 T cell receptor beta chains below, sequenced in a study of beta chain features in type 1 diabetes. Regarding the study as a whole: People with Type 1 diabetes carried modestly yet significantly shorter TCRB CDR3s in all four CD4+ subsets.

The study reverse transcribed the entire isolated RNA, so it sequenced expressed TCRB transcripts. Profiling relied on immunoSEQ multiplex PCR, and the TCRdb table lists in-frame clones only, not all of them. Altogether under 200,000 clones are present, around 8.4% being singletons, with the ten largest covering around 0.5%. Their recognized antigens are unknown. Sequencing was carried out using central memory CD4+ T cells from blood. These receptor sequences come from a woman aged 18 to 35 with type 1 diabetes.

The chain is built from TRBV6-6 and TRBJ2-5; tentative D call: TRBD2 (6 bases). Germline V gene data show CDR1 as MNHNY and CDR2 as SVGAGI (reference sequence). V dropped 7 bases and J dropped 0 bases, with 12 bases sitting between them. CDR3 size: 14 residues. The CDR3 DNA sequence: TGTGCCAGCAAGCAGGGACTTCACCAAGAGACCCAGTACTTC. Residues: CASKQGLHQETQYF.

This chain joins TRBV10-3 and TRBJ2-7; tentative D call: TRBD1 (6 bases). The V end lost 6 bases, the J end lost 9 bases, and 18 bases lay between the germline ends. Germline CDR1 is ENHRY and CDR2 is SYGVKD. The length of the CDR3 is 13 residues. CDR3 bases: TGTGCCATCAGCCGAACGGACAGAGGGGCGCAGTACTTC. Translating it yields CAISRTDRGAQYF.

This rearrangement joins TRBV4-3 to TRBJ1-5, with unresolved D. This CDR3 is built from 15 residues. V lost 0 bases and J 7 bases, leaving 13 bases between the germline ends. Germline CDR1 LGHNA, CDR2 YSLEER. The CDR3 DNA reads TGCGCCAGCAGCCAAGATCACGGGGAAAAGCAGCCCCAGCATTTT. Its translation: CASSQDHGEKQPQHF.

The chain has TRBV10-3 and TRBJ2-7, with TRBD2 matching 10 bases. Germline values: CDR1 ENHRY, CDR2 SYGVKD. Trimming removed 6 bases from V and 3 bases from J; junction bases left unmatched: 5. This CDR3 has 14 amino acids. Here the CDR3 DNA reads TGTGCCATCAGGCCAGCGGGAGGGAGCTACGAGCAGTACTTC. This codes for CAIRPAGGSYEQYF.

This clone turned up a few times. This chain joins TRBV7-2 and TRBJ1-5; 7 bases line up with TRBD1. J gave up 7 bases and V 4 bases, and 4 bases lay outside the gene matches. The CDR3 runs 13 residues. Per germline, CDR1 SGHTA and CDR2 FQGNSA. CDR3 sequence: CASSSGQRQPQHF. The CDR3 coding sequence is TGTGCCAGCAGCTCGGGACAGCGGCAGCCCCAGCATTTT.

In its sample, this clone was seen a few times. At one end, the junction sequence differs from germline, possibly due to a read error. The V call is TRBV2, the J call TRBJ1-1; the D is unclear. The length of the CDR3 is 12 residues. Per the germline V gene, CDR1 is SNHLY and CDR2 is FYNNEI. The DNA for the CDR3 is TGTGCCAGCAGCCCCATGGGAGCGGGTGGAGTCTTT. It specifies CASSPMGAGGVF. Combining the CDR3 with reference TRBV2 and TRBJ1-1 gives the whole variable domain EPEVTQTPSHQVTQMGQEVILRCVPISNHLYFYWYRQILGQKVEFLVSFYNNEISEKSEIFDDQFSVERPDGSNFTLKIRSTKLEDSAMYFCASSPMGAGGVFGQGTRLTVV.

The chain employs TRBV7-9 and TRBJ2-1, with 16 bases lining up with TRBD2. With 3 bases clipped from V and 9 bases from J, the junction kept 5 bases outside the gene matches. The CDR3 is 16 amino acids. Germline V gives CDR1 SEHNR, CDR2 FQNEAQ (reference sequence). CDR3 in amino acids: CASSFGTSGRASEQFF. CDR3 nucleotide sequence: TGTGCCAGCAGCTTTGGGACTAGCGGGAGGGCCAGTGAGCAGTTCTTC.

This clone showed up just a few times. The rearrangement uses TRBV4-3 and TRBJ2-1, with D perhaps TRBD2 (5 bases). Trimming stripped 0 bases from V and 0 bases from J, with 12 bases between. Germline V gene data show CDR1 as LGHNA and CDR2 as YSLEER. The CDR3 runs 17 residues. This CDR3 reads CASSQDAAVVSYNEQFF. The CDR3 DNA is TGCGCCAGCAGCCAAGACGCAGCGGTCGTCTCCTACAATGAGCAGTTCTTC.

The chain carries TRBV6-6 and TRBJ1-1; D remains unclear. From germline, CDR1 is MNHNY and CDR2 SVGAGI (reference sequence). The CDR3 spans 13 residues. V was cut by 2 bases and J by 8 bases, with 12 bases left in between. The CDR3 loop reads CASSYDTFREAFF. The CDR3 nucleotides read TGTGCCAGCAGTTACGATACATTCCGAGAAGCTTTCTTT.

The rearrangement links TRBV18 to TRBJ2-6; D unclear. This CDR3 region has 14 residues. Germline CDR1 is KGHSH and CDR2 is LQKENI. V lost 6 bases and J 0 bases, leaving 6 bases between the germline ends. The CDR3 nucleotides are TGTGCCAGCTCGTTGAGCTCTGGGGCCAACGTCCTGACTTTC. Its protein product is CASSLSSGANVLTF.

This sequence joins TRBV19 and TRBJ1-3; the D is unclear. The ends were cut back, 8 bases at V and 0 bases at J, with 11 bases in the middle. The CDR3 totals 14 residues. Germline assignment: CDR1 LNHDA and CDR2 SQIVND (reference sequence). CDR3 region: CASEMRLSGNTIYF. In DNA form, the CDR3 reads TGTGCCAGTGAAATGCGTCTCTCTGGAAACACCATATATTTT.

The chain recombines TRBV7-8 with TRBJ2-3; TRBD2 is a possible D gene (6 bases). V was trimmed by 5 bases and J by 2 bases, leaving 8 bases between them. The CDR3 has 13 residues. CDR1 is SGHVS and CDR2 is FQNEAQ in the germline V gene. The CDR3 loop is CASSGGLTDTQYF. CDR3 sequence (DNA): TGTGCCAGCAGCGGGGGACTCACAGATACGCAGTATTTT.

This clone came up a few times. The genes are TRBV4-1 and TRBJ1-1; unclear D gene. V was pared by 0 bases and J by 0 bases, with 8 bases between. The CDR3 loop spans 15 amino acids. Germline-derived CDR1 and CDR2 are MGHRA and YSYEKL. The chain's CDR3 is CASSQERVLNTEAFF. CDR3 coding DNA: TGCGCCAGCAGCCAAGAGAGGGTTTTGAACACTGAAGCTTTCTTT.

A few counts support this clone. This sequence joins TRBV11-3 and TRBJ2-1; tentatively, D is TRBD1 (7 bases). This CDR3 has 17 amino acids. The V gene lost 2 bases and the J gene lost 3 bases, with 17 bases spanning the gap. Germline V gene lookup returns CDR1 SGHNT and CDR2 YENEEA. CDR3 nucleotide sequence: TGTGCCAGCAGCTTACCACCAGGGAGGACAGGCTACAATGAGCAGTTCTTC. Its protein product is CASSLPPGRTGYNEQFF.

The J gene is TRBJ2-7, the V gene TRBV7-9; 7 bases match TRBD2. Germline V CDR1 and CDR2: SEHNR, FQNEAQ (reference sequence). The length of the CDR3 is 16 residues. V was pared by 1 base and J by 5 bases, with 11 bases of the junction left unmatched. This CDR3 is CASSLVAGGRFHEQYF. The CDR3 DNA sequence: TGTGCCAGCAGCTTAGTAGCAGGCGGGAGATTCCACGAGCAGTACTTC. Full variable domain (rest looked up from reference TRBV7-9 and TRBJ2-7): DTGVSQNPRHKITKRGQNVTFRCDPISEHNRLYWYRQTLGQGPEFLTYFQNEAQLEKSRLLSDRFSAERPKGSFSTLEIQRTEQGDSAMYLCASSLVAGGRFHEQYFGPGTRLTVT.

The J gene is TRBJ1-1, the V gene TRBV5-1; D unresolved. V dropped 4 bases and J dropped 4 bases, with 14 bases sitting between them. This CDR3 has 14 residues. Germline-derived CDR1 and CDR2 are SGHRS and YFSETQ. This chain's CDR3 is CASSSLGVVTEAFF. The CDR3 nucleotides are TGCGCCAGCAGCAGCCTCGGGGTTGTCACTGAAGCTTTCTTT.

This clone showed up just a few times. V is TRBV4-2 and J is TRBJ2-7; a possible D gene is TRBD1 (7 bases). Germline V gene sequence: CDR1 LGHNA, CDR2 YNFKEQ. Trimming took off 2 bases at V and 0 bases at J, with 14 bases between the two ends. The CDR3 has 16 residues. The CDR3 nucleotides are TGTGCCAGCAGCCAAAAGGAGGGGGACAGCTCCTACGAGCAGTACTTC. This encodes CASSQKEGDSSYEQYF.

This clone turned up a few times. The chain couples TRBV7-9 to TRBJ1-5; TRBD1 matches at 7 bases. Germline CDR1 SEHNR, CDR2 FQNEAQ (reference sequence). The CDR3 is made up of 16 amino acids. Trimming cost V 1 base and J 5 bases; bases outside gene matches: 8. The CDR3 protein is CASSLGRQGRHQPQHF. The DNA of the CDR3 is TGTGCCAGCAGCTTAGGCCGACAGGGTCGGCATCAGCCCCAGCATTTT.

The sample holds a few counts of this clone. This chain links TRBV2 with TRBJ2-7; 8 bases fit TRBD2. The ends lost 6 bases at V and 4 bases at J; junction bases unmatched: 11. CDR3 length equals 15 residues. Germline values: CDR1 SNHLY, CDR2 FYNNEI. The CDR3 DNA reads TGTGCCAGCAGCGTCACTAGCGGAGCCCAATACGAGCAGTACTTC. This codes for CASSVTSGAQYEQYF.

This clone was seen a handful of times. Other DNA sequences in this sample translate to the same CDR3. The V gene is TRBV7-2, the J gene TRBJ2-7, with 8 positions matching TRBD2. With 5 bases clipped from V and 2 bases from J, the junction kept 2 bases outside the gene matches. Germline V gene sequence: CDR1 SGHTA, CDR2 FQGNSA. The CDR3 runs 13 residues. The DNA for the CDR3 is TGTGCCAGCAGCCCCGGGGGGGCCTACGAGCAGTACTTC. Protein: CASSPGGAYEQYF.

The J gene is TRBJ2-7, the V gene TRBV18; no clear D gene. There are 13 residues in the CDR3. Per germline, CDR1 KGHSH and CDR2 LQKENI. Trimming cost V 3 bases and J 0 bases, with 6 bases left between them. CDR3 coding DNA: TGTGCCAGCTCACCCGGTAGCTCCTACGAGCAGTACTTC. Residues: CASSPGSSYEQYF.

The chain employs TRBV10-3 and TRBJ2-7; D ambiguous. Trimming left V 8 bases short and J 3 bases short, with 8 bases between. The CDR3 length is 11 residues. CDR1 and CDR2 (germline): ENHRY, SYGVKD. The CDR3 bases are TGTGCCATCCGTCGAGACTACGAGCAGTACTTC. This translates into CAIRRDYEQYF.

In nucleotides, the CDR3 is TGTGCCAGCAGCCAAAGGGGAAACACAGAGACCCAGTACTTC. Amino acids: CASSQRGNTETQYF. This chain links TRBV7-2 with TRBJ2-5, with D perhaps TRBD1 (5 bases). Germline values: CDR1 SGHTA, CDR2 FQGNSA. V shed 5 bases and J shed 4 bases, with 14 bases lying between them. This CDR3 contains 14 residues.